This T cell receptor beta chain was sequenced during a study of blood T cell repertoires in COVID-19. In the authors' workflow: It was from reference gene primer amplification that nucleated cell counts were estimated. Profiling relied on immunoSEQ multiplex PCR, and the TCRdb table lists in-frame clones only, not all of them. From that table come the V and J calls and clone size; the DNA was used to work out D and trimming. The sample consists of fewer than 150,000 clones, about 86% of them appearing once. Trimming left V 2 bases short and J 11 bases short, with 16 bases between. This CDR3 contains 14 residues. Germline loops: CDR1 MNHEY, CDR2 SVGAGI.

Sample: peripheral blood. The sequence was obtained from a woman between 50 and 59 years old who had recovered from COVID-19. V usage is TRBV6-5 and J usage is TRBJ1-5; possible D gene TRBD1, 5 bases. CDR3 protein: CASSYVRGAVAQHF. The DNA of the CDR3 is TGTGCCAGCAGTTACGTTAGGGGTGCTGTAGCCCAGCATTTT.